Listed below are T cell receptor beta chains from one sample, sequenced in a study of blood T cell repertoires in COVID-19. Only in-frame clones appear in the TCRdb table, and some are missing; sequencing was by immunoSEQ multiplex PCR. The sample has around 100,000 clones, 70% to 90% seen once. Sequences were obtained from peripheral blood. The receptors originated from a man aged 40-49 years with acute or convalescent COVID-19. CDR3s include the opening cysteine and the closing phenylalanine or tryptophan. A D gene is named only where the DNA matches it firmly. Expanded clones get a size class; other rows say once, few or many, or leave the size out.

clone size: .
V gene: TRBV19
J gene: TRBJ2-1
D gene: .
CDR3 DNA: TGTGCCAGTAGTATAGTGGCGGGATCCCACAATGAGCAGTTCTTC
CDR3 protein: CASSIVAGSHNEQFF

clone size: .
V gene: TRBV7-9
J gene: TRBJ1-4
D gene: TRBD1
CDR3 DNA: TGTGCCAGCAGCTCGACAGGGACAACTAATGAAAAACTGTTTTTT
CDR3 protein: CASSSTGTTNEKLFF

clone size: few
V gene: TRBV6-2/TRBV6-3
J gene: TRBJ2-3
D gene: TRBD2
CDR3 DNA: TGTGCCAGCAGTTACGGGAGGGCCACAGATACGCAGTATTTT
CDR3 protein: CASSYGRATDTQYF

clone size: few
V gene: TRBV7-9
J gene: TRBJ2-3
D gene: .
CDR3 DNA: TGTGCCAGCAGCCCCCCGAGGGGACTCACAGATACGCAGTATTTT
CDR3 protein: CASSPPRGLTDTQYF

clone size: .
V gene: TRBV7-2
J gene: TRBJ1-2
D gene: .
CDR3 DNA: TGTGCCAGCAGCTATCAGACAGGCTACTATGGCTACACCTTC
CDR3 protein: CASSYQTGYYGYTF

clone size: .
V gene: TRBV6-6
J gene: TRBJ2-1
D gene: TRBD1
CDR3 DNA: TGTGCCAGCAGTTACGGGGGACAGCTCTACAATGAGCAGTTCTTC
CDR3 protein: CASSYGGQLYNEQFF

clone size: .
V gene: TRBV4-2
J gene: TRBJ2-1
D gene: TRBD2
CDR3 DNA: TGTGCCAGCAGCCAACGAGGACTAGCGGGAGAGGGTGAGCAGTTCTTC
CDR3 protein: CASSQRGLAGEGEQFF

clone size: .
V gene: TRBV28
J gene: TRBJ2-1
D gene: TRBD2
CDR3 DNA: TGTGCCAGCAGTAGCGGGAGAGTCAGTTACAATGAGCAGTTCTTC
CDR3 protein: CASSSGRVSYNEQFF

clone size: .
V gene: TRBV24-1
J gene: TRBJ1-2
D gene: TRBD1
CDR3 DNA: TGTGCCACCAGTGCAGGGGGCGAGGGAGGCTACACCTTC
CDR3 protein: CATSAGGEGGYTF

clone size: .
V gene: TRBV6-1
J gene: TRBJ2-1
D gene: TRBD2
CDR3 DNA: TGTGCCAGCAGTGATTTAGCGGGAGGGCCCAATGAGCAGTTCTTC
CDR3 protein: CASSDLAGGPNEQFF

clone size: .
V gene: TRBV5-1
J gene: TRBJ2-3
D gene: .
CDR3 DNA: TGCGCCAGCAGACGAACTACTAGCACAGATACGCAGTATTTT
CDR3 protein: CASRRTTSTDTQYF

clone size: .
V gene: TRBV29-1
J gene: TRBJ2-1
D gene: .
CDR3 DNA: TGCAGCGTTGAAGTGGGGGCCGGCTCCTACAATGAGCAGTTCTTC
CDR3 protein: CSVEVGAGSYNEQFF

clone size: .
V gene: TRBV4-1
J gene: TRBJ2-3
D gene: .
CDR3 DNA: TGCGCCAGCAGCCAATCGAGAGGGAGAGGGGGAGATACGCAGTATTTT
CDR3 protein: CASSQSRGRGGDTQYF

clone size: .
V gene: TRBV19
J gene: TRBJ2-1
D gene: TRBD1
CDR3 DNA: TGTGCCAGCACCGGTAGACAGGGCTCCTACAATGAGCAGTTCTTC
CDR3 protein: CASTGRQGSYNEQFF

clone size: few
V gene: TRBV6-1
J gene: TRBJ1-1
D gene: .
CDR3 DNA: TGTGCCAGCAGTGAAGTGAGGGCTAACACTGAAGCTTTCTTT
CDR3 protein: CASSEVRANTEAFF

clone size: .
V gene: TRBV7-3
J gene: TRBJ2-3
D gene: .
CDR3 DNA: TGTGCCAGCAGCTTAACGGGGGCAGGGCCCCTCAGTGGTACGCAGTATTTT
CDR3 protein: CASSLTGAGPLSGTQYF

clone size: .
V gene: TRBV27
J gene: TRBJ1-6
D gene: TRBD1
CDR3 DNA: TGTGCCAGCAGTTTATCCGACAGGGGTAATTCACCCCTCCACTTT
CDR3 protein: CASSLSDRGNSPLHF

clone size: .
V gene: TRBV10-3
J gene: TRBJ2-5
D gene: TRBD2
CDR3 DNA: TGTGCCACCTATCTACTAGCGGCGGAAGAGACCCAGTACTTC
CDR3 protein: CATYLLAAEETQYF

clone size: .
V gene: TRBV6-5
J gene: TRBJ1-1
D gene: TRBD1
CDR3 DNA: TGTGCCAGCAGCCGATTCGGGACAGGCCACACTGAAGCTTTCTTT
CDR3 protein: CASSRFGTGHTEAFF

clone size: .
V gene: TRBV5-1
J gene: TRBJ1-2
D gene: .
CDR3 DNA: TGCGCCAGCAGCCAATCTCCCACAGGGAACTATGGCTACACCTTC
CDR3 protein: CASSQSPTGNYGYTF

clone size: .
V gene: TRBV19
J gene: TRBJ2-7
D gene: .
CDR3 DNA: TGTGCCAGTAGTAGGGGGAAGGAGGGACGGACGGCTTGGTTCTTC
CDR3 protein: CASSRGKEGRTAWFF

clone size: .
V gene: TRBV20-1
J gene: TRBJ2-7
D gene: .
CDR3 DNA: TGCAGTGCTAACTCCTGGGGAGCCCAGTACTTC
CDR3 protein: CSANSWGAQYF

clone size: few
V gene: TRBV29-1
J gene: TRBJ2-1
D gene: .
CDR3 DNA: TGCAGCGTCGGGGTGGGGGAGCAGTTCTTC
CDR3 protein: CSVGVGEQFF

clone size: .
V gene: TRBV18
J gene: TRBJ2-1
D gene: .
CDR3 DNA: TGTGCCAGCTCAGTCACTAGCCCCCCCTACAATGAGCAGTTCTTC
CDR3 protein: CASSVTSPPYNEQFF

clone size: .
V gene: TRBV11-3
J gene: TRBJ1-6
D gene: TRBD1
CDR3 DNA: TGTGCCAGCAGCTTGGACAGGGTATCACCCCTCCACTTT
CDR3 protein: CASSLDRVSPLHF

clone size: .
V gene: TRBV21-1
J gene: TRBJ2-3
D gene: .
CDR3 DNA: TGTGCCAGCAGCAAAACCGGAAAGGGGCCACCGGACGATACGCAGTATTTT
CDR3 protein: CASSKTGKGPPDDTQYF

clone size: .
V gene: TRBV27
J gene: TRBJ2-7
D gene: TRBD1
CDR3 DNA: TGTGCCAGCAGCACAGGGGGCGGTTTCGAGCAGTACTTC
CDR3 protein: CASSTGGGFEQYF

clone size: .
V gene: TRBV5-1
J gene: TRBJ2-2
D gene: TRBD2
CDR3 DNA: TGCGCCAGCAGAGTATACCGACCCGCTAGCGGGGAGGGAACCGGGGAGCTGTTTTTT
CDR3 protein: CASRVYRPASGEGTGELFF

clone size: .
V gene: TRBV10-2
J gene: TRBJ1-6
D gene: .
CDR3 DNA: TGCGCCAGCAGTGAGTCGAGATCAGGGCTAAATTCACCCCTCCACTTT
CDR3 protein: CASSESRSGLNSPLHF

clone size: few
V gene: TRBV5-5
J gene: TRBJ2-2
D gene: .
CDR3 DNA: TGTGCCAGCAGCTTGGTTCAGGGATTTGACACCGGGGAGCTGTTTTTT
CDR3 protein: CASSLVQGFDTGELFF

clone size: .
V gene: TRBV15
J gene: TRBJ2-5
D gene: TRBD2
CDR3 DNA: TGTGCCACCAGCAGAGATCCTAGCGGCCAAGAGACCCAGTACTTC
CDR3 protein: CATSRDPSGQETQYF

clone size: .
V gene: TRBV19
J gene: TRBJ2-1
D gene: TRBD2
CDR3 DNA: TGTGCCTGTAGTATAGGGAGCGGGGGGGTAAGGGGTGAGCAGTTCTTC
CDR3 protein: CACSIGSGGVRGEQFF

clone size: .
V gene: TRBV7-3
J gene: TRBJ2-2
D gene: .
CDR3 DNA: TGTGCCAGCAGCTTAACCTTCAAGCCCGGGGAGCTGTTTTTT
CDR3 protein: CASSLTFKPGELFF

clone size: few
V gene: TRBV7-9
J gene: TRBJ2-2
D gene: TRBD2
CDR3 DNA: TGTGCCAGCACCAGACTAGCGGGAGGGCTTGGCGGGGAGCTGTTTTTT
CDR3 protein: CASTRLAGGLGGELFF

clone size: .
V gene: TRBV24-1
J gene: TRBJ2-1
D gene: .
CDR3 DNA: TGTGCCACCAGTGACCCGGGAGCCAGGATAGATGAGCAGTTCTTC
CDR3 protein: CATSDPGARIDEQFF

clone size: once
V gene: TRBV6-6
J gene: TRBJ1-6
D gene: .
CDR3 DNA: TGTGCCAGCAGTTACTCGGGGGGGTACGAGTCACCCCTCCACTTT
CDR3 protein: CASSYSGGYESPLHF

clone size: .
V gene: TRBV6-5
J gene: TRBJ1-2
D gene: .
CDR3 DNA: TGTGCCAGCAGTTATGAGGCCTATGGCTACACCTTC
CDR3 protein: CASSYEAYGYTF

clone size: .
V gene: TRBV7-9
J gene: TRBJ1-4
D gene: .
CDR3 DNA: TGTGCCAGCAGCTTACAGGGGACTAATGAAAAACTGTTTTTT
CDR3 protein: CASSLQGTNEKLFF

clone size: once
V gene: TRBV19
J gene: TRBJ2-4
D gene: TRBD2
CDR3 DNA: TGTGCCAGTAGTATAGGTCTAGCGGATCGAGCCAAAAACATTCAGTACTTC
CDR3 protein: CASSIGLADRAKNIQYF

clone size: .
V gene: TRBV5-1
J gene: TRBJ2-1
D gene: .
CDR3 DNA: TGCGCCAGCAGCTTGGGGCTAGCCTCCTACAATGAGCAGTTCTTC
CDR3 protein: CASSLGLASYNEQFF

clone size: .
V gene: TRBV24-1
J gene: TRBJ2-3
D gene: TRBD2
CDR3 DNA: TGTGCCACCAGTGATTCTCCTCGTGGCGGGGGAAGCACAGATACGCAGTATTTT
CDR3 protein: CATSDSPRGGGSTDTQYF

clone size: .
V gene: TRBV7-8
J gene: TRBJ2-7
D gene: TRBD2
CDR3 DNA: TGTGCCAGCAGCGTCTATAGCGGGAGAGGCGAGCAGTACTTC
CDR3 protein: CASSVYSGRGEQYF

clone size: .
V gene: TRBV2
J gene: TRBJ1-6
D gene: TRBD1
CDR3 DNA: TGTGCCAGCAGTCGCGGACAGGGGCGCCAGGAGTCTCCCCTCCACTTT
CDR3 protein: CASSRGQGRQESPLHF

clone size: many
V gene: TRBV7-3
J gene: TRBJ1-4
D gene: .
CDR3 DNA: TGTGCCAGCAGCCCTAATAGGCGGGGGTTTTATGAAAAACTGTTTTTT
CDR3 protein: CASSPNRRGFYEKLFF

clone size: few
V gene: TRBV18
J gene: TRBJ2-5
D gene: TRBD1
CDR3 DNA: TGTGCCAGCTCACCGGGACAGCAAGAGACCCAGTACTTC
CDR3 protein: CASSPGQQETQYF

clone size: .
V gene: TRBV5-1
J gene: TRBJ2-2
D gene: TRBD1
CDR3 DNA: TGCGCCAGCAGCCCGGGACAGGGTAGGACCGGGGAGCTGTTTTTT
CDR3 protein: CASSPGQGRTGELFF

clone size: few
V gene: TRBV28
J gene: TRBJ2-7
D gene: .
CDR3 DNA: TGTGCCAGCAGTTCCACAGGTCCCAGCTCCTACGAGCAGTACTTC
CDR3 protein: CASSSTGPSSYEQYF

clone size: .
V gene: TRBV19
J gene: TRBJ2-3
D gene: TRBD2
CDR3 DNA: TGTGCCAGTAATATGGGACTAGTCAGCACAGATACGCAGTATTTT
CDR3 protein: CASNMGLVSTDTQYF

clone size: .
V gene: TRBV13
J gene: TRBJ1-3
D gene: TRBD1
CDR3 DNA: TGTGCCAGCAGGGGGGACAGCTGGATCTCTGGAAACACCATATATTTT
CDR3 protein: CASRGDSWISGNTIYF

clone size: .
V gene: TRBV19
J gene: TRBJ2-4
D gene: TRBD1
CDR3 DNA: TGTGCCAGTACAACAGGGGGGACCAAAAACATTCAGTACTTC
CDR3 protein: CASTTGGTKNIQYF

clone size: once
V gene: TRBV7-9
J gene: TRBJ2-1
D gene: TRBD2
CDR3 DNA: TGTGCCAGCAGCGCCACTAGCGGGGGGGCCCAAAACAATGAGCAGTTCTTC
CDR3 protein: CASSATSGGAQNNEQFF

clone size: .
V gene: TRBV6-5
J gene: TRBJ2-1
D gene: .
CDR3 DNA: TGTGCCAGCAGTTACTCGGGGACACCTTACAATGAGCAGTTCTTC
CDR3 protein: CASSYSGTPYNEQFF